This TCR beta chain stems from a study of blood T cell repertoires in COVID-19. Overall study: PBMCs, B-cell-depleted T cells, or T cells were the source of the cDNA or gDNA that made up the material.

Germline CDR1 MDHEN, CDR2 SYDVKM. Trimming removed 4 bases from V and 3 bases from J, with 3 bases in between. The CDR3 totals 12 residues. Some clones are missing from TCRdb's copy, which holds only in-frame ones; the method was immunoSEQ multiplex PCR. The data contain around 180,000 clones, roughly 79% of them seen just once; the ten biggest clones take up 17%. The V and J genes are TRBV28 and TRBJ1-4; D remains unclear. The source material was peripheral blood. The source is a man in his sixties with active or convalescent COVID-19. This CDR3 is CASSWPNEKLFF. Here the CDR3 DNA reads TGTGCCAGCAGTTGGCCTAATGAAAAACTGTTTTTT.